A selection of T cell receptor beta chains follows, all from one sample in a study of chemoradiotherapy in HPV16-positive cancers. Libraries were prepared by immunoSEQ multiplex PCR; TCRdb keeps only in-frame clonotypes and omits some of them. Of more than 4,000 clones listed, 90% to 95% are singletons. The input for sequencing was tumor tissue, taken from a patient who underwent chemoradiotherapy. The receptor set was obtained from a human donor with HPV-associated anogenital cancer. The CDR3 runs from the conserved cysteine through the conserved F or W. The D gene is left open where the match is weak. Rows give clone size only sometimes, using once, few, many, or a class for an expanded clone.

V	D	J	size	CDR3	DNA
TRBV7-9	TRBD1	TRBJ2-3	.	CASSPSQGLSTDTQYF	TGTGCCAGCAGCCCATCACAGGGGTTGAGCACAGATACGCAGTATTTT
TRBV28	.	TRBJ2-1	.	CASSQHPSNEQFF	TGTGCCAGCAGTCAGCACCCCTCAAATGAGCAGTTCTTC
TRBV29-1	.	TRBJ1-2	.	CSVDSLGYTF	TGCAGCGTTGACAGTTTGGGCTACACCTTC
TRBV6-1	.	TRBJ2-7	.	CASSEAGGSAEQYF	TGTGCCAGCAGTGAAGCAGGGGGGTCGGCCGAGCAGTACTTC
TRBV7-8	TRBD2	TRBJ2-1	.	CASSLASTSGGYNEQFF	TGTGCCAGCAGCTTAGCCTCGACTAGCGGGGGTTACAATGAGCAGTTCTTC
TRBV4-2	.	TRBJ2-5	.	CASSVTAGQETQYF	TGTGCCAGCAGTGTTACTGCGGGCCAAGAGACCCAGTACTTC
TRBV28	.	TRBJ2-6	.	CASLSGGRAGANVLTF	TGTGCCAGCCTCTCTGGGGGCAGGGCTGGGGCCAACGTCCTGACTTTC
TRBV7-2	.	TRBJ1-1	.	CASSSRPAGITEAFF	TGTGCCAGCAGCTCACGACCAGCGGGGATCACTGAAGCTTTCTTT
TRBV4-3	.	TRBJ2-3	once	CASSPDTANADTQYF	TGCGCCAGCTCCCCTGACACGGCGAATGCAGATACGCAGTATTTT
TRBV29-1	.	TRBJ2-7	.	CSVLGGLYEQYF	TGCAGCGTTCTTGGCGGCCTCTACGAGCAGTACTTC
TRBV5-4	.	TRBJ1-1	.	CASRADSLNTEAFF	TGTGCCAGCAGGGCGGACAGCTTGAACACTGAAGCTTTCTTT
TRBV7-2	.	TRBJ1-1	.	CASSLVGLGAEAFF	TGTGCCAGCAGCTTAGTGGGGCTAGGCGCTGAAGCTTTCTTT
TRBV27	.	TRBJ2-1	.	CASSLSGDNEQFF	TGTGCCAGCAGTCTTTCGGGGGACAATGAGCAGTTCTTC
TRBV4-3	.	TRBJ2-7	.	CASSGGAAKTYEQYF	TGCGCCAGCAGCGGTGGGGCAGCAAAAACCTACGAGCAGTACTTC
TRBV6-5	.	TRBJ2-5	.	CASSYFLEGKTQYF	TGTGCCAGCAGTTACTTTTTAGAGGGGAAGACCCAGTACTTC
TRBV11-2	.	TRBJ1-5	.	CASSLGGLAQPQHF	TGTGCCAGCAGCTTAGGGGGTCTGGCTCAGCCCCAGCATTTT
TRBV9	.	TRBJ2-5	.	CASSVGGSIETQYF	TGTGCCAGCAGCGTAGGAGGATCGATAGAGACCCAGTACTTC
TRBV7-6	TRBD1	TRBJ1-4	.	CASTPGGIEKLFF	TGTGCCAGCACTCCAGGGGGCATTGAAAAACTGTTTTTT
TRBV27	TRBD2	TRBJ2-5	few	CASSSRLAGGLQETQYF	TGTGCCAGCAGTTCTCGACTAGCGGGGGGCTTACAAGAGACCCAGTACTTC
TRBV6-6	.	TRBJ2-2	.	CASRETGHTGELFF	TGTGCCAGCAGAGAGACAGGACACACCGGGGAGCTGTTTTTT
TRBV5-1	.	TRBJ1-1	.	CASSSQRNTEAFF	TGCGCCAGCAGCTCTCAGAGAAACACTGAAGCTTTCTTT
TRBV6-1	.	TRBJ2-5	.	CASSEGGDDGTQYF	TGTGCCAGCAGTGAAGGGGGGGACGACGGGACCCAGTACTTC
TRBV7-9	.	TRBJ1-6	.	CASTAGGRESPLHF	TGTGCCAGCACCGCCGGGGGACGGGAATCACCCCTCCACTTT
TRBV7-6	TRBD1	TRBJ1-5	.	CASSSGTGNQPQHF	TGTGCCAGCAGCTCCGGGACAGGCAATCAGCCCCAGCATTTT
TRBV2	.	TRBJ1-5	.	CASSRDGGRIMYSNQPQHF	TGTGCCAGCAGTCGTGATGGGGGCCGGATTATGTATAGCAATCAGCCCCAGCATTTT
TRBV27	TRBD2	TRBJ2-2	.	CASSKTRSGRAVNTGELFF	TGTGCCAGCAGTAAAACACGTAGCGGGAGGGCGGTGAACACCGGGGAGCTGTTTTTT
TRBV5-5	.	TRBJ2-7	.	CASSFIQGYEQYF	TGTGCCAGCAGCTTTATACAGGGATACGAGCAGTACTTC
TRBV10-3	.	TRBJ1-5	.	CAISELGFQPQHF	TGTGCCATCAGTGAGTTGGGGTTTCAGCCCCAGCATTTT
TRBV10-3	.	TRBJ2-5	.	CAISDPSGLARETQYF	TGTGCCATCAGTGACCCATCGGGGCTAGCGAGAGAGACCCAGTACTTC
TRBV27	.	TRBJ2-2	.	CASSLSIPMGGNTGELFF	TGTGCCAGCAGTTTATCGATTCCCATGGGCGGTAACACCGGGGAGCTGTTTTTT
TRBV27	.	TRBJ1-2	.	CASSLSVGNYGYTF	TGTGCCAGCAGTTTATCGGTGGGAAACTATGGCTACACCTTC
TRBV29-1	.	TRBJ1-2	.	CSVAGRFPIGGYTF	TGCAGCGTTGCAGGAAGGTTCCCTATCGGGGGCTACACCTTC
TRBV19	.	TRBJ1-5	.	CASSIGGGQGSQPQHF	TGTGCCAGTAGTATAGGGGGGGGGCAGGGTAGTCAGCCCCAGCATTTT
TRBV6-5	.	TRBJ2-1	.	CASSYAQLANEQFF	TGTGCCAGCAGTTACGCACAGTTAGCCAATGAGCAGTTCTTC
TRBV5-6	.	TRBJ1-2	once	CASSLGAEPSGYTF	TGTGCCAGCAGCTTGGGGGCCGAACCGTCGGGCTACACCTTC
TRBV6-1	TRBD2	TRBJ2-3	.	CASSEITAGGSTDTQYF	TGTGCCAGCAGTGAAATAACGGCGGGAGGGTCCACAGATACGCAGTATTTT
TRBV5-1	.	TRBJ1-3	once	CASSFQGSSGNTIYF	TGCGCCAGCAGCTTTCAGGGGAGCTCTGGAAACACCATATATTTT
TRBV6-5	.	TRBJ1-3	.	CASSRSPGNTIYF	TGTGCCAGCAGCCGTAGCCCCGGAAACACCATATATTTT
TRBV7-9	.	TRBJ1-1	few	CASSLGSGSRTEAFF	TGTGCCAGCAGCTTAGGATCGGGATCTCGGACTGAAGCTTTCTTT
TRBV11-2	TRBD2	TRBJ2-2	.	CASSFPGGGGMNTGELFF	TGTGCCAGCAGCTTCCCCGGCGGCGGGGGGATGAACACCGGGGAGCTGTTTTTT
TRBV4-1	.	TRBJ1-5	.	CASSQDPGPRAGNQPQHF	TGCGCCAGCAGCCAAGATCCCGGGCCCCGGGCGGGCAATCAGCCCCAGCATTTT
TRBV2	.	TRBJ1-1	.	CASSDMGTEAFF	TGTGCCAGCAGCGACATGGGTACTGAAGCTTTCTTT